The rows below give T cell receptor beta chains drawn from one sample of a study of type 1 regulatory T cells. Which antigens these TCRs recognize remains unknown. One entry per CDR3 protein results from TCRdb running MiXCR on the reads. This table has tens of thousands of distinct CDR3 sequences, 62% appearing once. The sequenced material came from cultured non-Tr1 T cells, either the whole culture or a sorted T cell fraction (not recorded which). These receptors all come from a human donor in good health. CDR3s include the opening cysteine and the closing phenylalanine or tryptophan. Each record gives: D gene, J gene, clone size, V gene, CDR3 DNA, CDR3 protein. A D gene is named only where the DNA matches it firmly. Expanded clones are given a class, and other clones once, few, many or no size at all.

d_call: -; j_call: TRBJ2-7; clone_size: few; v_call: TRBV10-3; cdr3_nt: TGTGCCACACTGTACTACGAGCAGTACTTC; cdr3_aa: CATLYYEQYF
d_call: -; j_call: TRBJ1-4; clone_size: -; v_call: TRBV20-1; cdr3_nt: TGCAGTGCATGGGCCCTCCTCCCCCCTGGAAAACTGTTTTTT; cdr3_aa: CSAWALLPPGKLFF
d_call: -; j_call: TRBJ2-5; clone_size: few; v_call: TRBV9; cdr3_nt: TGTGCCAGCGGTGGGACTCCGGGAGTAGAGACCCAGTACTTC; cdr3_aa: CASGGTPGVETQYF
d_call: TRBD2; j_call: TRBJ2-2; clone_size: -; v_call: TRBV20-1; cdr3_nt: TGCAGTGCTAGAGCCAGTTGGAGGGAGGGCCCCACCGGGGAGCTGTTTTTT; cdr3_aa: CSARASWREGPTGELFF
d_call: -; j_call: TRBJ2-5; clone_size: -; v_call: TRBV19; cdr3_nt: TGTGCCAGTACCTATGGCCCTAGTTCCGAGACCCAGTACTTC; cdr3_aa: CASTYGPSSETQYF
d_call: TRBD1; j_call: TRBJ1-2; clone_size: -; v_call: TRBV7-2; cdr3_nt: TGTGCCAGCAGCTCCCGGACAGGGGAAAACTATGGCTACACCTTC; cdr3_aa: CASSSRTGENYGYTF
d_call: TRBD2; j_call: TRBJ2-5; clone_size: -; v_call: TRBV20-1; cdr3_nt: TGCAGTGCTAGAAAGTTAGCGGGAGGTCGGGGGGAGACCCAGTACTTC; cdr3_aa: CSARKLAGGRGETQYF
d_call: TRBD2; j_call: TRBJ2-5; clone_size: few; v_call: TRBV20-1; cdr3_nt: TGCAGTGCCGGAGAAAGCGGGAAGGAGACCCAGTACTTC; cdr3_aa: CSAGESGKETQYF
d_call: TRBD2; j_call: TRBJ2-1; clone_size: -; v_call: TRBV20-1; cdr3_nt: TGCAGTGCTTCGACTAGCGCCTACAATGAGCAGTTCTTC; cdr3_aa: CSASTSAYNEQFF
d_call: TRBD1; j_call: TRBJ2-7; clone_size: -; v_call: TRBV5-6; cdr3_nt: TGTGCCAGCAGCCCAGGGACAGGGATATCCGAGCAGTACTTC; cdr3_aa: CASSPGTGISEQYF
d_call: TRBD1; j_call: TRBJ1-5; clone_size: once; v_call: TRBV6-2/TRBV6-3; cdr3_nt: TGTGCCAGCACCACGGGACAGGGGGCAGGTCAGCCCCAGCATTTT; cdr3_aa: CASTTGQGAGQPQHF
d_call: TRBD1; j_call: TRBJ1-5; clone_size: -; v_call: TRBV20-1; cdr3_nt: TGCAGTGTTAGAGGGACAGGGGATCAGCCCCAGCATTTT; cdr3_aa: CSVRGTGDQPQHF
d_call: -; j_call: TRBJ1-1; clone_size: -; v_call: TRBV27; cdr3_nt: TGTGCCAGCAGTTTTAACAGGCGCGTGGACACTGAAGCTTTCTTT; cdr3_aa: CASSFNRRVDTEAFF